This record looks at one T cell receptor beta chain sequence and its context. After isolation, RNA underwent reverse transcription to generate cDNA as the sequencing template. Profiling relied on immunoSEQ multiplex PCR, and the TCRdb table lists in-frame clones only, not all of them. The sample shows around 100,000 clones, around three fifths of them seen only once. Germline lookup yields CDR1 LNHNV and CDR2 YYDKDF (reference sequence). This CDR3 is 17 amino acids long. Trimming at V came to 0 bases and at J to 6 bases, leaving 8 bases not matched to a gene. This entry belongs to a study of CD8+ T cells in alopecia areata. Treatment: oral pan-JAK inhibitor, 5-10 mg twice daily.

This clonotype was sampled from a human donor with alopecia areata. The gene calls are TRBV15 and TRBJ2-2; TRBD1 matches 9 bases. Sequenced material: CD8+ T cells sorted from blood, taken at week 24, from a patient treated with tofacitinib. CDR3: CATSRDLRDRVSGELFF. The CDR3 nucleotides are TGTGCCACCAGCAGAGACCTCCGGGACAGGGTTTCCGGGGAGCTGTTTTTT.